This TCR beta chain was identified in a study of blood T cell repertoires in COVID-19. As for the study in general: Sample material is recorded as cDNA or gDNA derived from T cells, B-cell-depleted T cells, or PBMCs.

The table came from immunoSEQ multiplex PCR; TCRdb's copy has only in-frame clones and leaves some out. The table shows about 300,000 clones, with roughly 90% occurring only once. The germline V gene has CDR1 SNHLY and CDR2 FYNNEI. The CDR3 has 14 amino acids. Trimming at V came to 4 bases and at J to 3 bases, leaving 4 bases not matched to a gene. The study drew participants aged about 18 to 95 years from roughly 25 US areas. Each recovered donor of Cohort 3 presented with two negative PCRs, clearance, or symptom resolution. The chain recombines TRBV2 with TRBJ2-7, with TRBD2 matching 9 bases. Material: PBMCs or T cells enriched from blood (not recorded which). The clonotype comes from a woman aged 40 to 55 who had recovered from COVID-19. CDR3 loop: CASSGGRANYEQYF. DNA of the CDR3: TGTGCCAGCAGTGGCGGGAGGGCTAACTACGAGCAGTACTTC. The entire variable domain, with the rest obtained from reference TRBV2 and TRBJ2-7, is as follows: EPEVTQTPSHQVTQMGQEVILRCVPISNHLYFYWYRQILGQKVEFLVSFYNNEISEKSEIFDDQFSVERPDGSNFTLKIRSTKLEDSAMYFCASSGGRANYEQYFGPGTRLTVT.